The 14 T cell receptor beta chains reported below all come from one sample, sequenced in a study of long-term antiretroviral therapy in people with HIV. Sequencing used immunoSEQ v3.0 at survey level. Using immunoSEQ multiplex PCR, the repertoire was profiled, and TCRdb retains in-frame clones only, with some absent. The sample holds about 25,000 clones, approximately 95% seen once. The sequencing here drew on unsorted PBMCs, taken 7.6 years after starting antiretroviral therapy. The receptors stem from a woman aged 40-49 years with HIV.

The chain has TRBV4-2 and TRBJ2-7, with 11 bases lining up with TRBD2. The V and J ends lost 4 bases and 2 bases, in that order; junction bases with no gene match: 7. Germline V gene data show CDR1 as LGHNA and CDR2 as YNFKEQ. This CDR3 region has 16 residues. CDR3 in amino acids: CASSLSGTSGPYEQYF. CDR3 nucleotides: TGTGCCAGCAGCCTATCAGGGACTAGCGGCCCCTACGAGCAGTACTTC.

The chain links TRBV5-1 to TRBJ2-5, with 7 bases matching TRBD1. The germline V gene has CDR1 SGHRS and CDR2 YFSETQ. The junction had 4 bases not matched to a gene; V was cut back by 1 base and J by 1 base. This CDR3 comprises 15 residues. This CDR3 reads CASSLRDRTQETQYF. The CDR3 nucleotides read TGCGCCAGCAGCTTGAGGGACAGAACCCAAGAGACCCAGTACTTC. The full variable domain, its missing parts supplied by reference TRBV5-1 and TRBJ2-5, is KAGVTQTPRYLIKTRGQQVTLSCSPISGHRSVSWYQQTPGQGLQFLFEYFSETQRNKGNFPGRFSGRQFSNSRSEMNVSTLELGDSALYLCASSLRDRTQETQYFGPGTRLLVL.

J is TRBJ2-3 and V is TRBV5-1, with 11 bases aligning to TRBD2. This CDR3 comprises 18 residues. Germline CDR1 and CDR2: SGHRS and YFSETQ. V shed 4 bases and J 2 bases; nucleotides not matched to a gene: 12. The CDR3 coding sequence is TGCGCCAGCAGCCCGAAGGCTAGCGGGGGGTCCTTCACAGATACGCAGTATTTT. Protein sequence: CASSPKASGGSFTDTQYF.

CDR3 nucleotides: TGTGCCAGCAGCATAGACTCTAGAGAGACCCAGTACTTC. Amino acid sequence: CASSIDSRETQYF. The V and J genes are TRBV7-2 and TRBJ2-5; D not resolved. This CDR3 comprises 13 residues. The germline gives CDR1 SGHTA, CDR2 FQGNSA. V was pared by 5 bases and J by 4 bases, with 11 bases between.

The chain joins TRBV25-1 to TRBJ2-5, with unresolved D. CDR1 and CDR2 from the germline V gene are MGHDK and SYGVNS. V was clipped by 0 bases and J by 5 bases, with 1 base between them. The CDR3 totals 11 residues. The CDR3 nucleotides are TGTGCCAGCAGTGAATATGAGACCCAGTACTTC. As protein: CASSEYETQYF.

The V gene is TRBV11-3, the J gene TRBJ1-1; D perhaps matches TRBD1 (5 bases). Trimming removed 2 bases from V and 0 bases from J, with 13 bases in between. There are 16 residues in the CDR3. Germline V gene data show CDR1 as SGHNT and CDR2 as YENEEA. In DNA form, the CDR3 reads TGTGCCAGCAGCTTACCGAGGGGCGGAATGAACACTGAAGCTTTCTTT. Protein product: CASSLPRGGMNTEAFF.

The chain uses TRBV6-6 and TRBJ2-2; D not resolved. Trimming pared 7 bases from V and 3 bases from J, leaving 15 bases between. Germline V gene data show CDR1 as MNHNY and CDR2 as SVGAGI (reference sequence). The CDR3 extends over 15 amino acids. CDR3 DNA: TGTGCCAGCACCCCGGTGGGCCAGGACACCGGGGAGCTGTTTTTT. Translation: CASTPVGQDTGELFF.

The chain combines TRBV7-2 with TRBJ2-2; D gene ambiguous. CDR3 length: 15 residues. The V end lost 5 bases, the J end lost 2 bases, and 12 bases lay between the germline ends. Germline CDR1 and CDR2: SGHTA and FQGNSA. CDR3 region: CASSLTGPNTGELFF. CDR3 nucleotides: TGTGCCAGCAGCCTTACCGGGCCCAACACCGGGGAGCTGTTTTTT.

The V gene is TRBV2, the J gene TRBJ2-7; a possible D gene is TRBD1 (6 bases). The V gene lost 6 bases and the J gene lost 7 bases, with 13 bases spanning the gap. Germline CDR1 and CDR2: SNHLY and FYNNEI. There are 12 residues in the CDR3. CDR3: CASSYGTQEQYF. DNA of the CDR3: TGTGCCAGCAGCTACGGGACACAGGAGCAGTACTTC.

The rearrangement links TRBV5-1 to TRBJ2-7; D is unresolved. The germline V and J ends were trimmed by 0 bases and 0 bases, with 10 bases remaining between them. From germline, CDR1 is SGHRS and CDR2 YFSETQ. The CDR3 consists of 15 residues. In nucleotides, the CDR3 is TGCGCCAGCAGCTTGGGTGACTCTATCTCCTACGAGCAGTACTTC. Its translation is CASSLGDSISYEQYF. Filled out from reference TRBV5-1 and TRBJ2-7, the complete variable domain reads KAGVTQTPRYLIKTRGQQVTLSCSPISGHRSVSWYQQTPGQGLQFLFEYFSETQRNKGNFPGRFSGRQFSNSRSEMNVSTLELGDSALYLCASSLGDSISYEQYFGPGTRLTVT.

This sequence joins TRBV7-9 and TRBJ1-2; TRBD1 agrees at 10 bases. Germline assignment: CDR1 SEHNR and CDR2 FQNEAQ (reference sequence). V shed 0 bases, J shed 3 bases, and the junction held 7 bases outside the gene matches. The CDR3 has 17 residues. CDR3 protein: CASSLAAGTGEDYGYTF. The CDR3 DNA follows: TGTGCCAGCAGCTTAGCCGCCGGGACAGGGGAAGACTATGGCTACACCTTC.

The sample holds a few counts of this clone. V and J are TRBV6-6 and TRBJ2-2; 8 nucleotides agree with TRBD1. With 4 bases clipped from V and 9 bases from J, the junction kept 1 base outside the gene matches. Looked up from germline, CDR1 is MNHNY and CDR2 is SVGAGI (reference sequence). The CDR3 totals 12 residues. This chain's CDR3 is CASSWTGRELFF. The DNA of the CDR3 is TGTGCCAGCAGTTGGACAGGGCGGGAGCTGTTTTTT.

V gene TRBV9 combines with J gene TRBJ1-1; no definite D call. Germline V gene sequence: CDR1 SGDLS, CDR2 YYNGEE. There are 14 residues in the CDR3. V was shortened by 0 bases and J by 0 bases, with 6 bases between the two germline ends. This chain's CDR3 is CASSVDWLNTEAFF. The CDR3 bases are TGTGCCAGCAGCGTAGATTGGTTGAACACTGAAGCTTTCTTT.

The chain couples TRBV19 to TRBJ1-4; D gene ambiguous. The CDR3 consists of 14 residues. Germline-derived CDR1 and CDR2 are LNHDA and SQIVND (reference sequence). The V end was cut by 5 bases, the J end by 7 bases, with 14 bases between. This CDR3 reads CASSETGGGEKLFF. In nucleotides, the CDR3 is TGTGCCAGTAGTGAGACGGGAGGTGGTGAAAAACTGTTTTTT. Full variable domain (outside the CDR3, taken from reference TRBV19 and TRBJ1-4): DGGITQSPKYLFRKEGQNVTLSCEQNLNHDAMYWYRQDPGQGLRLIYYSQIVNDFQKGDIAEGYSVSREKKESFPLTVTSAQKNPTAFYLCASSETGGGEKLFFGSGTQLSVL.